The rows below give T cell receptor beta chains drawn from one sample of a study of identical twins. TCRdb re-derived calls from the 5' RACE reads in MiXCR, one entry per CDR3 protein. This table holds approximately 680,000 distinct CDR3 sequences, roughly 7.2% found once. A further study also used this sample, focusing on yellow fever vaccine responses in identical twins.

Sequencing was performed on PBMCs. Source of these receptors: a woman under 30 in good health. Each CDR3 is given with its conserved first and last residue. Each record gives: J gene, D gene, clone size, V gene, CDR3 DNA, CDR3 protein. The D gene is left open where the match is weak. The size field is filled for only some rows; it gives once, few, many or a size class.

J: TRBJ1-5
D: TRBD1
size: few
V: TRBV2
DNA: TGTGCCACCCACAGCGGACAGGGTCAGGATCAGCCCCAGCATTTT
CDR3: CATHSGQGQDQPQHF

J: TRBJ2-3
D: TRBD2
size: many
V: TRBV29-1
DNA: TGCAGCGTTGAAGACCATCCGGGACTAGATTTAGATACGCAGTATTTT
CDR3: CSVEDHPGLDLDTQYF

J: TRBJ2-3
D: -
size: -
V: TRBV7-8
DNA: TGTGCCAGCAGCTTAGCGCAACAGACTTCGCAGTATTTT
CDR3: CASSLAQQTSQYF

J: TRBJ1-1
D: -
size: many
V: TRBV12-3/TRBV12-4
DNA: TGTGCCAGCAGTGGGGTCACTGAAGCTTTCTTT
CDR3: CASSGVTEAFF

J: TRBJ2-5
D: -
size: -
V: TRBV6-1
DNA: TGTGCCAGCAGCCTCCACCGCGGACTTATCCAAGAGACCCAGTACTTC
CDR3: CASSLHRGLIQETQYF

J: TRBJ2-2
D: TRBD1
size: many
V: TRBV12-3/TRBV12-4
DNA: TGTGCCAGCAGCTGGACAGGGTTCACCGGGGAGCTGTTTTTT
CDR3: CASSWTGFTGELFF

J: TRBJ1-2
D: TRBD1
size: many
V: TRBV12-3/TRBV12-4
DNA: TGTGCCAGCAGTTTGCCCGGGACAGGGCCTCTTTCTGGCTACACCTTC
CDR3: CASSLPGTGPLSGYTF

J: TRBJ1-4
D: -
size: many
V: TRBV25-1
DNA: TGTGCCAGCAGTGACCCCCGGGACGCTGCAACTAATGAAAAACTGTTTTTT
CDR3: CASSDPRDAATNEKLFF

J: TRBJ2-1
D: -
size: many
V: TRBV29-1
DNA: TGCAGCGTTGTCGTTCGTGGGGGAAAATACAATGAGCAGTTCTTC
CDR3: CSVVVRGGKYNEQFF

J: TRBJ1-5
D: -
size: -
V: TRBV20-1
DNA: TGCAGTGCCGAAGACGACAGTAGCAATCAGCCCCAGCATTTT
CDR3: CSAEDDSSNQPQHF

J: TRBJ2-1
D: TRBD2
size: -
V: TRBV18
DNA: TGTGCCAGCTCACCTTACGCTAGCGGGAGGACCTACAATGAGCAGTTCTTC
CDR3: CASSPYASGRTYNEQFF

J: TRBJ2-1
D: -
size: many
V: TRBV11-3
DNA: TGCGCCAGCAGCGCAAGCAATGAGCAGTTCTTC
CDR3: CASSASNEQFF

J: TRBJ2-1
D: -
size: -
V: TRBV9
DNA: TGTGCCAGCAGCGTAGACGGCCGGGAAGGGAAGCAGTTCTTC
CDR3: CASSVDGREGKQFF

J: TRBJ2-4
D: TRBD2
size: few
V: TRBV12-3/TRBV12-4
DNA: TGTGCCAGCAGTTTTTGGGCGGGAGGGAGTCACATTCAGTACTTC
CDR3: CASSFWAGGSHIQYF

J: TRBJ2-2
D: -
size: -
V: TRBV7-2
DNA: TGTGCCAGCAGCTTAAGACAGTCTTCCACCGGGGAGCTGTTTTTT
CDR3: CASSLRQSSTGELFF

J: TRBJ2-7
D: -
size: few
V: TRBV20-1
DNA: TGCAGTGCAACCGGGACTCGCGCCGGGGAGCAGTACTTC
CDR3: CSATGTRAGEQYF

J: TRBJ2-1
D: -
size: many
V: TRBV12-3/TRBV12-4
DNA: TGTGCCAGCAGTCCCAAATCCTACAATGAGCAGTTCTTC
CDR3: CASSPKSYNEQFF

J: TRBJ2-1
D: -
size: many
V: TRBV29-1
DNA: TGCAGCGTTGACACCGGGTCTGGCATCGATGAGCAGTTCTTC
CDR3: CSVDTGSGIDEQFF

J: TRBJ2-7
D: -
size: -
V: TRBV20-1
DNA: TGCAGTGCTAGAAAATCGGAGGGGAACCCCTACGAGCAGTACTTC
CDR3: CSARKSEGNPYEQYF

J: TRBJ2-3
D: TRBD1
size: many
V: TRBV12-3/TRBV12-4
DNA: TGTGCCAGCAGTTACCGGGACAGGGGGCGTCTTCGCACAGATACGCAGTATTTT
CDR3: CASSYRDRGRLRTDTQYF

J: TRBJ2-7
D: TRBD2
size: many
V: TRBV4-1
DNA: TGCGCCAGCAGCCAAGAAAGCCTAGCGGCCTACGAGCAGTACTTC
CDR3: CASSQESLAAYEQYF

J: TRBJ2-1
D: -
size: many
V: TRBV5-6
DNA: TGTGCCAGCAGCTTGGTGACGCCTTATGAGCAGTTCTTC
CDR3: CASSLVTPYEQFF

J: TRBJ2-3
D: -
size: -
V: TRBV7-9
DNA: TGTGCCAGCAGCTTATCGGAAGTGGGGGGTAATACGCAGTATTTT
CDR3: CASSLSEVGGNTQYF

J: TRBJ2-3
D: -
size: many
V: TRBV6-5
DNA: TGTGCCAGCAGTTACTCGAGGTCCAGAAGCACAGATACGCAGTATTTT
CDR3: CASSYSRSRSTDTQYF

J: TRBJ2-7
D: TRBD1
size: -
V: TRBV4-2
DNA: TGTGCCAGCAGCCACCCGGGACAGGGAACCTACGAGCAGTACTTC
CDR3: CASSHPGQGTYEQYF

J: TRBJ2-5
D: TRBD1
size: few
V: TRBV7-8
DNA: TGTGCCAGCGGTTGGGGGGGACAGGGGGTGGAGACCCAGTACTTC
CDR3: CASGWGGQGVETQYF

J: TRBJ2-7
D: -
size: many
V: TRBV29-1
DNA: TGCAGCGTGGAGGGGGATGTGAGGGAGCAGTACTTC
CDR3: CSVEGDVREQYF

J: TRBJ1-2
D: -
size: many
V: TRBV5-1
DNA: TGCGCCAGCAGCTTGGTTGGTTACGGCTACACCTTC
CDR3: CASSLVGYGYTF

J: TRBJ2-3
D: TRBD2
size: many
V: TRBV4-2
DNA: TGTGCCAGCAGCCAACCCGGGACTAGCGGGGGATATACGCAGTATTTT
CDR3: CASSQPGTSGGYTQYF

J: TRBJ2-7
D: TRBD1
size: many
V: TRBV18
DNA: TGTGCCAGCTCACCGACAGGGAGTACCTACGAGCAGTACTTC
CDR3: CASSPTGSTYEQYF

J: TRBJ1-5
D: -
size: many
V: TRBV12-3/TRBV12-4
DNA: TGTGCCAGCAGCCTCTCTAGCAATCAGCCCCAGCATTTT
CDR3: CASSLSSNQPQHF

J: TRBJ2-6
D: -
size: few
V: TRBV29-1
DNA: TGCAGCGTCTACAAGACAAGCCGCTCTGGGGCCAACGTCCTGACTTTC
CDR3: CSVYKTSRSGANVLTF

J: TRBJ2-1
D: -
size: -
V: TRBV21-1
DNA: TGTGCCAGCAATCCCTCCCGGATCGGGTTCTACAATGAGCAGTTCTTC
CDR3: CASNPSRIGFYNEQFF

J: TRBJ1-2
D: -
size: few
V: TRBV29-1
DNA: TGCAGCGTTGAACAAAGGGACAACTATGGCTACACCTTC
CDR3: CSVEQRDNYGYTF

J: TRBJ1-1
D: TRBD1
size: few
V: TRBV7-8
DNA: TGTGCCAGCAGCCCGGGGACAGGGGCCGCTGAAGCTTTCTTT
CDR3: CASSPGTGAAEAFF